This TCR beta chain was captured by sequencing in a study of blood T cell repertoires in COVID-19. The V gene lost 4 bases and the J gene lost 0 bases, with 21 bases spanning the gap. Germline V gene data show CDR1 as GTSNPN and CDR2 as SVGIG (reference sequence). This CDR3 contains 17 residues. TCRdb's table, derived via immunoSEQ multiplex PCR, lists solely in-frame clones and lacks some. The repertoire has roughly 250,000 clones, approximately 83% of them found once; the top ten carry roughly 4%. Enrolled through a virtual design, the participants were between about 18 and 100 years of age and came from 24 US areas. What the recovered Cohort 3 donors had was two negative PCRs, clearance, or symptom resolution.

Sequenced sample: PBMCs or T cells enriched from blood (not recorded which). The chain combines TRBV30 with TRBJ1-1; D may be TRBD1 (5 bases). This TCR derives from a woman aged 25 to 39 who had recovered from COVID-19. CDR3 nucleotide sequence: TGTGCCTGGAAACAGCCCAAATACAGGCGTCTGAACACTGAAGCTTTCTTT. Translation: CAWKQPKYRRLNTEAFF. Full variable domain (missing parts from reference TRBV30 and TRBJ1-1): SQTIHQWPATLVQPVGSPLSLECTVEGTSNPNLYWYRQAAGRGLQLLFYSVGIGQISSEVPQNLSASRPQDRQFILSSKKLLLSDSGFYLCAWKQPKYRRLNTEAFFGQGTRLTVV.